Listed below are T cell receptor beta chains from one sample, sequenced in a study of blood T cells in healthy people across ages. One entry per CDR3 protein, called by TCRdb with MiXCR from the 5' RACE reads. Of 550,000 to 650,000 distinct CDR3 sequences in the sample, less than 35% were seen once. The material sequenced was blood. All receptors derive from a woman of 80 years or more in good health. CDR3s include the opening cysteine and the closing phenylalanine or tryptophan. A D gene is named only where the DNA matches it firmly. Where a row states a size, it is once, few, many or the class of an expanded clone; other rows omit it.

v_gene	d_gene	j_gene	abundance	CDR3aa	CDR3nt
TRBV13	TRBD2	TRBJ2-7	few	CASGFMGRGDYEQYF	TGTGCCAGCGGCTTCATGGGACGGGGGGACTACGAGCAGTACTTC
TRBV7-8	TRBD2	TRBJ2-3	many	CASSPRLAGAVSRTDTQYF	TGTGCCAGCAGCCCAAGACTAGCGGGGGCCGTTTCACGCACAGATACGCAGTATTTT
TRBV4-2	TRBD1	TRBJ2-7	many	CASSQDKGAVYEQYF	TGTGCCAGCAGCCAAGATAAGGGGGCGGTTTACGAGCAGTACTTC
TRBV5-1	-	TRBJ1-2	many	CASSTSAASNYGYTF	TGCGCCAGCAGTACGTCCGCGGCTTCTAACTATGGCTACACCTTC
TRBV18	-	TRBJ1-5	-	CASSLGGPGQPQHF	TGTGCCAGCTCCCTGGGGGGTCCAGGGCAGCCCCAGCATTTT
TRBV7-2	TRBD1	TRBJ1-2	many	CASSLDSGGFGGYTF	TGTGCCAGCAGCTTGGATTCAGGGGGCTTTGGTGGCTACACCTTC
TRBV4-3	-	TRBJ1-1	many	CASSQDSAMNTEAFF	TGCGCCAGCAGCCAGGACTCAGCGATGAACACTGAAGCTTTCTTT
TRBV12-3/TRBV12-4	-	TRBJ2-5	-	CASSPRRGPEETQYF	TGTGCCAGCAGCCCCAGGCGGGGGCCCGAAGAGACCCAGTACTTC
TRBV7-9	TRBD1	TRBJ2-3	many	CASSLGDRGRADTQYF	TGTGCCAGCAGCTTGGGGGACAGGGGGCGCGCAGATACGCAGTATTTT
TRBV5-1	TRBD2	TRBJ2-3	many	CASSLDGSGGIDTQYF	TGCGCCAGCAGCCTGGACGGATCGGGGGGGATCGATACGCAGTATTTT
TRBV20-1	TRBD1	TRBJ2-7	-	CSARDPGQLYEQYF	TGCAGTGCTAGAGATCCGGGACAGCTCTACGAGCAGTACTTC
TRBV24-1	-	TRBJ2-1	-	CATEGGGGNEQFF	TGTGCCACCGAAGGGGGCGGGGGCAATGAGCAGTTCTTC
TRBV18	TRBD1	TRBJ2-7	many	CASSPQDRASYEQYF	TGTGCCAGCTCACCACAGGACAGGGCCTCCTACGAGCAGTACTTC